This is a list of T cell receptor beta chains from one sample in a study of pediatric ulcerative colitis. The assay was immunoSEQ multiplex PCR, and TCRdb's table has in-frame clones only and misses some. The table has approximately 40,000 clones, around three quarters seen once; the top ten hold 0.74%. The sample consisted of gut tissue. These receptors were obtained from a boy between 10 and 17 years old with moderate ulcerative colitis. Both conserved end residues are part of each CDR3. Fields, in order: J gene, V gene, clone size, D gene, CDR3 DNA, CDR3 protein. A D gene is named only where the DNA matches it firmly. Not all rows give a size; the values are once, few, many and, for expanded clones, a class.

j_call: TRBJ2-3; v_call: TRBV6-1; clone_size: NA; d_call: NA; cdr3_nt: TGTGCCAGCAGGGGCAGGAACACAGATACGCAGTATTTT; cdr3_aa: CASRGRNTDTQYF
j_call: TRBJ2-5; v_call: TRBV5-4; clone_size: NA; d_call: NA; cdr3_nt: TGTGCCAGCAGCTTTGGGGTCCCCCAGCCCATGGAGACCCAGTACTTC; cdr3_aa: CASSFGVPQPMETQYF
j_call: TRBJ2-7; v_call: TRBV7-8; clone_size: NA; d_call: NA; cdr3_nt: TGTGCCAGCAGCTTACCCCTAGGTAGCGTGGAGCAGTACTTC; cdr3_aa: CASSLPLGSVEQYF
j_call: TRBJ1-1; v_call: TRBV2; clone_size: few; d_call: TRBD1; cdr3_nt: TGTGCCAGCAGTGGTTGGACAGGGCACACTGAAGCTTTCTTT; cdr3_aa: CASSGWTGHTEAFF
j_call: TRBJ2-2; v_call: TRBV10-1; clone_size: NA; d_call: NA; cdr3_nt: TGCGCCAGCAGTGATACAGGGAACACCGGGGAGCTGTTTTTT; cdr3_aa: CASSDTGNTGELFF
j_call: TRBJ2-2; v_call: TRBV23-1; clone_size: NA; d_call: NA; cdr3_nt: TGCGCCAGCAGTCACGTCTTAATCGCGAACACCGGGGAGCTGTTTTTT; cdr3_aa: CASSHVLIANTGELFF
j_call: TRBJ2-6; v_call: TRBV5-1; clone_size: NA; d_call: NA; cdr3_nt: TGCGCCAGCAGCTCTTACAACTCTGGGGCCAACGTCCTGACTTTC; cdr3_aa: CASSSYNSGANVLTF
j_call: TRBJ2-1; v_call: TRBV7-8; clone_size: NA; d_call: TRBD2; cdr3_nt: TGTGCCAGCAGCTTAGGGGCTAGCGGGGGTGGTTCCTACAATGAGCAGTTCTTC; cdr3_aa: CASSLGASGGGSYNEQFF
j_call: TRBJ1-6; v_call: TRBV4-1; clone_size: NA; d_call: TRBD1; cdr3_nt: TGCGCCAGCAGCCAAGAGCCAGGGGGATCTGTTAATTCACCCCTCCACTTT; cdr3_aa: CASSQEPGGSVNSPLHF
j_call: TRBJ1-3; v_call: TRBV5-4; clone_size: NA; d_call: NA; cdr3_nt: TGTGCCAGCAGCCACTATTCGGGATACTCTGGAAACACCATATATTTT; cdr3_aa: CASSHYSGYSGNTIYF
j_call: TRBJ1-2; v_call: TRBV11-2; clone_size: NA; d_call: NA; cdr3_nt: TGTGCCAGCAGCACCATGGGGGGCGTTGATGGCTACACCTTC; cdr3_aa: CASSTMGGVDGYTF
j_call: TRBJ1-5; v_call: TRBV18; clone_size: few; d_call: TRBD1; cdr3_nt: TGTGCCAGCTCACCATCGGGACAGGGGTCCCTTGTGAGTCAGCCCCAGCATTTT; cdr3_aa: CASSPSGQGSLVSQPQHF
j_call: TRBJ2-7; v_call: TRBV7-8; clone_size: once; d_call: NA; cdr3_nt: TGTGCCAGCAGCTCTTTTCCGGGGACGGCCTACTACGAGCAGTACTTC; cdr3_aa: CASSSFPGTAYYEQYF
j_call: TRBJ2-3; v_call: TRBV5-4; clone_size: NA; d_call: NA; cdr3_nt: TGTGCCAGCAGCTACGACAGAAGCACAGATACGCAGTATTTT; cdr3_aa: CASSYDRSTDTQYF
j_call: TRBJ2-1; v_call: TRBV5-4; clone_size: NA; d_call: NA; cdr3_nt: TGTGCCAGCAGCTACCAGCTAAGCGAGCAGTTCTTC; cdr3_aa: CASSYQLSEQFF
j_call: TRBJ1-1; v_call: TRBV10-3; clone_size: NA; d_call: NA; cdr3_nt: TGTGCCATCAGTGATAGGACACCAAACACTGAAGCTTTCTTT; cdr3_aa: CAISDRTPNTEAFF
j_call: TRBJ1-2; v_call: TRBV9; clone_size: NA; d_call: TRBD1; cdr3_nt: TGTGCCAGCAGCGTGGGACAGGGAATGCGGGGCTACACCTTC; cdr3_aa: CASSVGQGMRGYTF
j_call: TRBJ1-1; v_call: TRBV5-1; clone_size: NA; d_call: NA; cdr3_nt: TGCGCCAGCAGCTTGGTATGGTCGAACACTGAAGCTTTCTTT; cdr3_aa: CASSLVWSNTEAFF
j_call: TRBJ2-7; v_call: TRBV6-1; clone_size: NA; d_call: TRBD1; cdr3_nt: TGTGCCAGCAGTGAAGCAGGGCAGGGGGCTGCCCACGAGCAGTACTTC; cdr3_aa: CASSEAGQGAAHEQYF
j_call: TRBJ2-7; v_call: TRBV4-2; clone_size: NA; d_call: TRBD2; cdr3_nt: TGTGCCAGCAGCCAACCCTCGTGGGGGGGACGATACTACGAGCAGTACTTC; cdr3_aa: CASSQPSWGGRYYEQYF
j_call: TRBJ1-2; v_call: TRBV30; clone_size: NA; d_call: NA; cdr3_nt: TGTGCCTGGAGACTTGGAGCGGGGGGCTACACCTTC; cdr3_aa: CAWRLGAGGYTF
j_call: TRBJ2-1; v_call: TRBV11-3; clone_size: NA; d_call: TRBD2; cdr3_nt: TGTGCCAGCAGCTCAGTACTAGCGGGTCCCAACTACAATGAGCAGTTCTTC; cdr3_aa: CASSSVLAGPNYNEQFF
j_call: TRBJ1-1; v_call: TRBV11-2; clone_size: NA; d_call: TRBD1; cdr3_nt: TGTGCCAGCAGCCCAAGCGGACAGGGAAGAACTGAAGCTTTCTTT; cdr3_aa: CASSPSGQGRTEAFF
j_call: TRBJ2-1; v_call: TRBV19; clone_size: NA; d_call: TRBD2; cdr3_nt: TGTGCCAGTAGTATATTTCTAGCGGGTAGCTCCTACAATGAGCAGTTCTTC; cdr3_aa: CASSIFLAGSSYNEQFF
j_call: TRBJ2-7; v_call: TRBV7-9; clone_size: NA; d_call: NA; cdr3_nt: TGTGCCAGCAGCTCTCAGGTCCGGGGCGTTTACGAGCAGTACTTC; cdr3_aa: CASSSQVRGVYEQYF
j_call: TRBJ2-7; v_call: TRBV7-2; clone_size: NA; d_call: NA; cdr3_nt: TGTGCCAGCAGCCCCTTCCCGGGAGTATCCTACGAGCAGTACTTC; cdr3_aa: CASSPFPGVSYEQYF
j_call: TRBJ2-1; v_call: TRBV2; clone_size: NA; d_call: TRBD2; cdr3_nt: TGTGCCAGCAGCGGCGGGAGTGGCTCCTACAATGAGCAGTTCTTC; cdr3_aa: CASSGGSGSYNEQFF
j_call: TRBJ1-5; v_call: TRBV19; clone_size: NA; d_call: TRBD1; cdr3_nt: TGTGCCAGTAGAGCAACGGACAGGGGTTACGTGGGGCAGCCCCAGCATTTT; cdr3_aa: CASRATDRGYVGQPQHF
j_call: TRBJ1-2; v_call: TRBV4-1; clone_size: few; d_call: NA; cdr3_nt: TGCGCCAGCAGCCAAGGGCGAGAGGGCTACACCTTC; cdr3_aa: CASSQGREGYTF
j_call: TRBJ1-4; v_call: TRBV6-6; clone_size: NA; d_call: TRBD1; cdr3_nt: TGTGCCAGCACCCTCCGGGACAGGGGAAGGGAAAAACTGTTTTTT; cdr3_aa: CASTLRDRGREKLFF
j_call: TRBJ2-3; v_call: TRBV6-6; clone_size: NA; d_call: NA; cdr3_nt: TGTGCCAGCAGTGCACTAGTGGTAGGGCCAGATACGCAGTATTTT; cdr3_aa: CASSALVVGPDTQYF
j_call: TRBJ1-1; v_call: TRBV2; clone_size: NA; d_call: NA; cdr3_nt: TGTGCCAGCAGTGACTGGGGTAAGAACACTGAAGCTTTCTTT; cdr3_aa: CASSDWGKNTEAFF
j_call: TRBJ2-5; v_call: TRBV19; clone_size: NA; d_call: NA; cdr3_nt: TGTGCCAGTAGTACGCGCCTTCAGACCAAAGAGACCCAGTACTTC; cdr3_aa: CASSTRLQTKETQYF
j_call: TRBJ1-2; v_call: TRBV7-8; clone_size: NA; d_call: NA; cdr3_nt: TGTGCCAGCAGCCCTAGATACAGGGAAGCTACCTATGGCTACACCTTC; cdr3_aa: CASSPRYREATYGYTF
j_call: TRBJ2-7; v_call: TRBV28; clone_size: NA; d_call: NA; cdr3_nt: TGTGCCAGCAGCGGGAATAGAGACGAGCAGTACTTC; cdr3_aa: CASSGNRDEQYF
j_call: TRBJ2-7; v_call: TRBV5-8; clone_size: NA; d_call: NA; cdr3_nt: TGTGCCAGCGGCCGCACGTACTACGAGCAGTACTTC; cdr3_aa: CASGRTYYEQYF
j_call: TRBJ2-1; v_call: TRBV6-6; clone_size: once; d_call: TRBD1; cdr3_nt: TGTGCCAGCCGAGGCTCCGGCAGGGGGCTCAATGAGCAGTTCTTC; cdr3_aa: CASRGSGRGLNEQFF
j_call: TRBJ2-5; v_call: TRBV4-3; clone_size: NA; d_call: TRBD1; cdr3_nt: TGCGCCAGCAGCCAGGGACAGACTGGGACCCAGTACTTC; cdr3_aa: CASSQGQTGTQYF
j_call: TRBJ1-2; v_call: TRBV29-1; clone_size: NA; d_call: NA; cdr3_nt: TGCAGCGTTCTAAGAGCTAACTATGGCTACACCTTC; cdr3_aa: CSVLRANYGYTF
j_call: TRBJ2-1; v_call: TRBV11-2; clone_size: few; d_call: TRBD2; cdr3_nt: TGTGCCAGCAGCCTGCTACTAGCGGGGAATGAGCAGTTCTTC; cdr3_aa: CASSLLLAGNEQFF
j_call: TRBJ1-1; v_call: TRBV5-1; clone_size: NA; d_call: TRBD1; cdr3_nt: TGCGCCAGCAGGAGGGGCCACACGACAGGGTGGACTGAAGCTTTCTTT; cdr3_aa: CASRRGHTTGWTEAFF
j_call: TRBJ2-1; v_call: TRBV9; clone_size: few; d_call: TRBD2; cdr3_nt: TGTGCCAGCAGCGTACGCTGGTCTAGCGGGAGGAACAATGAGCAGTTCTTC; cdr3_aa: CASSVRWSSGRNNEQFF
j_call: TRBJ2-5; v_call: TRBV29-1; clone_size: once; d_call: TRBD2; cdr3_nt: TGCAGCGTTTCTCTAGCGGGCCGCGGGGAGACCCAGTACTTC; cdr3_aa: CSVSLAGRGETQYF
j_call: TRBJ2-1; v_call: TRBV6-4; clone_size: NA; d_call: TRBD2; cdr3_nt: TGTGCCAGCAGCCTAGCGGGGAACCCCTACAATGAGCAGTTCTTC; cdr3_aa: CASSLAGNPYNEQFF
j_call: TRBJ2-1; v_call: TRBV5-8; clone_size: NA; d_call: TRBD2; cdr3_nt: TGTGCCAGCAGCTTGGGGCGGGGGTTGGATGAGCAGTTCTTC; cdr3_aa: CASSLGRGLDEQFF
j_call: TRBJ2-2; v_call: TRBV11-1; clone_size: NA; d_call: TRBD1; cdr3_nt: TGTGCCAGCAGCGACAGGGGGCCGAACACCGGGGAGCTGTTTTTT; cdr3_aa: CASSDRGPNTGELFF
j_call: TRBJ2-2; v_call: TRBV18; clone_size: NA; d_call: NA; cdr3_nt: TGTGCCAGCTCACCACCGACAGGTTGGGCCGGGGAGCTGTTTTTT; cdr3_aa: CASSPPTGWAGELFF
j_call: TRBJ2-3; v_call: TRBV7-2; clone_size: NA; d_call: NA; cdr3_nt: TGTGCCAGCAGCTTAACGAACTCCCAAGATACGCAGTATTTT; cdr3_aa: CASSLTNSQDTQYF
j_call: TRBJ1-5; v_call: TRBV11-2; clone_size: NA; d_call: NA; cdr3_nt: TGTGCCAGCAGCTTAAACACGTATAGCAATCAGCCCCAGCATTTT; cdr3_aa: CASSLNTYSNQPQHF
j_call: TRBJ2-7; v_call: TRBV4-3; clone_size: few; d_call: TRBD2; cdr3_nt: TGCGCCAGCAGCCCTCAAGGGTATAGCGGGTCCTACGAGCAGTACTTC; cdr3_aa: CASSPQGYSGSYEQYF
j_call: TRBJ2-5; v_call: TRBV7-7; clone_size: NA; d_call: NA; cdr3_nt: TGTGCTAGCAGCTTAAAAGGGAGGGAGACCCAGTACTTC; cdr3_aa: CASSLKGRETQYF